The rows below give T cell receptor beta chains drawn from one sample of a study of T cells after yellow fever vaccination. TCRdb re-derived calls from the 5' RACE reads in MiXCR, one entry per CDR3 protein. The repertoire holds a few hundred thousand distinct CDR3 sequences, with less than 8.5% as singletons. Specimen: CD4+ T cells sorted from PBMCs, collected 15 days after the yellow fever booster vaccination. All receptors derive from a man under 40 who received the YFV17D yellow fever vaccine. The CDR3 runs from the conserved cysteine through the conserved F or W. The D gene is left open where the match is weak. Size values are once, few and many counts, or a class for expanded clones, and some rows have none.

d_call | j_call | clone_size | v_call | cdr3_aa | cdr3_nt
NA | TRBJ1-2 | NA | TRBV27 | CASRRGGVRDYGYTF | TGTGCCAGCCGTAGGGGCGGGGTAAGGGACTATGGCTACACCTTC
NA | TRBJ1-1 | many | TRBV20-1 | CSADPARGLTEAFF | TGCAGTGCCGACCCGGCCAGGGGCCTTACTGAAGCTTTCTTT
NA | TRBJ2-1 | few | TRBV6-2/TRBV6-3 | CASSYGEWGETSSYNEQFF | TGTGCCAGCAGTTACGGTGAATGGGGGGAAACGAGCTCCTACAATGAGCAGTTCTTC
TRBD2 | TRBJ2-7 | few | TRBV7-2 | CASSFEGGFNEQYF | TGTGCCAGCAGCTTTGAGGGAGGGTTCAACGAGCAGTACTTC
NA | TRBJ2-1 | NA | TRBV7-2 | CASSLTMRQFF | TGTGCCAGCAGCCTGACAATGAGGCAGTTCTTC
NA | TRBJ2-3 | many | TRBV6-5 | CASSQGPGETQYF | TGTGCCAGCAGTCAGGGCCCGGGGGAGACGCAGTATTTT
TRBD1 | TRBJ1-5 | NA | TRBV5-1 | CASSNPGQGDQPQHF | TGCGCCAGCAGCAACCCTGGGCAGGGGGACCAGCCCCAGCATTTT
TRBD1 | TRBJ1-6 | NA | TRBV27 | CASRRTGGISPLHF | TGTGCCAGCAGACGGACAGGGGGCATTTCACCCCTCCACTTT
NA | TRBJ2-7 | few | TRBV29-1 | CSVDRGRNEQYF | TGCAGCGTTGACAGGGGACGTAACGAGCAGTACTTC
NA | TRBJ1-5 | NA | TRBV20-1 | CSARRARAGRDQPQHF | TGCAGTGCTAGACGAGCTAGGGCAGGGAGAGATCAGCCCCAGCATTTT
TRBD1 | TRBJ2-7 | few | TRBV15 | CATSRPGQLYEQYF | TGTGCCACCAGCAGGCCGGGACAGCTCTACGAGCAGTACTTC
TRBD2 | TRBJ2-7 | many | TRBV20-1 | CSASSSPGRLAGGTYEQYF | TGCAGTGCTAGTAGCTCCCCTGGCAGACTAGCGGGAGGAACCTACGAGCAGTACTTC
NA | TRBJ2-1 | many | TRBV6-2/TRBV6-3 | CASSYQASNEQFF | TGTGCCAGCAGTTACCAAGCGTCCAATGAGCAGTTCTTC
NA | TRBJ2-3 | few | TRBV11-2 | CASSFSRGRTDTQYF | TGTGCCAGCAGCTTTTCTCGGGGGCGCACAGATACGCAGTATTTT
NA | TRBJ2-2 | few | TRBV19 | CASSIISGNTGELFF | TGTGCCAGTAGTATAATATCGGGGAACACCGGGGAGCTGTTTTTT
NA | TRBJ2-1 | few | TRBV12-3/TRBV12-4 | CASSQGRGPYNEQFF | TGTGCCAGCAGCCAAGGACGGGGCCCGTACAATGAGCAGTTCTTC
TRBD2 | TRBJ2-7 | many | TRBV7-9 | CASSLAGGPGEQYF | TGTGCCAGCAGCTTAGCGGGAGGGCCAGGCGAGCAGTACTTC
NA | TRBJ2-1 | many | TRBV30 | CAWATGLLSYNEQFF | TGTGCCTGGGCAACAGGTCTTTTAAGCTACAATGAGCAGTTCTTC
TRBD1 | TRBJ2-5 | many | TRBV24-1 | CATSDASGGRETQYF | TGTGCCACCAGTGACGCCTCAGGGGGCCGAGAGACCCAGTACTTC
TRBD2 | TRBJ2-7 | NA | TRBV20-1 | CSATGGTKSYEQYF | TGCAGTGCTACCGGTGGGACTAAATCCTACGAGCAGTACTTC
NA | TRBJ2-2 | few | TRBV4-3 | CASSQITSYLGTGELFF | TGCGCCAGCAGCCAAATAACTAGCTATCTGGGCACCGGGGAGCTGTTTTTT
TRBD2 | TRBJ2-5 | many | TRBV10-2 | CASSDLAGEETQYF | TGCGCCAGCAGTGATCTAGCGGGAGAAGAGACCCAGTACTTC
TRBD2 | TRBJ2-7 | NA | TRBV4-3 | CASSPQNGLAGYEQYF | TGCGCCAGCAGCCCCCAAAACGGACTAGCGGGATATGAGCAGTACTTC
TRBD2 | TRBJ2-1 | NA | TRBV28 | CASSDGVAGLAGKNEQFF | TGTGCCAGCAGCGACGGGGTGGCGGGACTAGCGGGAAAGAATGAGCAGTTCTTC
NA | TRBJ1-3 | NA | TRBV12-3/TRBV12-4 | CASSSWGNTIYF | TGTGCCAGCAGTTCGTGGGGAAACACCATATATTTT
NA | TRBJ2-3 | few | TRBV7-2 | CASSFFGVSDTQYF | TGTGCCAGCAGCTTTTTTGGGGTTTCAGATACGCAGTATTTT
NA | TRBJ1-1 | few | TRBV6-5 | CASSYLGGPEAFF | TGTGCCAGCAGTTACTTGGGAGGACCTGAAGCTTTCTTT
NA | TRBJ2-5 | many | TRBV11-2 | CASSSPFSETQYF | TGTGCCAGCAGCTCCCCCTTCTCGGAGACCCAGTACTTC
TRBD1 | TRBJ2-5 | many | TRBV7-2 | CASSLGPGGRQETQYF | TGTGCCAGCAGCTTAGGGCCAGGGGGCAGGCAAGAGACCCAGTACTTC
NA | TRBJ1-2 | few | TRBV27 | CASSLDGTYGYTF | TGTGCCAGCAGTTTAGACGGCACCTATGGCTACACCTTC
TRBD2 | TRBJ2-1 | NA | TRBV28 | CASSPRRLAGPEQFF | TGTGCCAGCAGCCCACGGCGCCTAGCGGGCCCCGAGCAGTTCTTC
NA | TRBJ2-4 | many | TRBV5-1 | CASSLGPGVQYF | TGCGCCAGCAGCTTGGGCCCAGGAGTTCAGTACTTC
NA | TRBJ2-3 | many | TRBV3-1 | CASSQDAGRFQYF | TGTGCCAGCAGCCAAGATGCGGGCAGGTTTCAGTATTTT
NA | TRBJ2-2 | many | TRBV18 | CASSPRQNTGELFF | TGTGCCAGCTCACCAAGGCAGAACACCGGGGAGCTGTTTTTT
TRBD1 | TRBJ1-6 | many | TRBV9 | CASRAGQNNSPLHF | TGTGCCAGCAGGGCGGGACAGAATAATTCACCCCTCCACTTT
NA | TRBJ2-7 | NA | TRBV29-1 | CSVEDRQYF | TGCAGCGTCGAGGACAGGCAGTACTTC
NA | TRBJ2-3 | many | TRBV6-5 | CASSYQTDSDTQYF | TGTGCCAGCAGTTACCAGACGGACTCAGATACGCAGTATTTT
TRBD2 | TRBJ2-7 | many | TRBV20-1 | CSANRGGATYEQYF | TGCAGTGCTAACCGGGGGGGGGCTACCTACGAGCAGTACTTC
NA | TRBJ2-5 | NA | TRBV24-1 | CATSDRHGRGEETQYF | TGTGCCACCAGTGATCGACACGGTAGAGGAGAAGAGACCCAGTACTTC
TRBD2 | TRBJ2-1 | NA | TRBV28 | CASSSMSGTSRGLEQFF | TGTGCCAGCAGTTCAATGTCCGGGACTAGCAGAGGGCTTGAGCAGTTCTTC
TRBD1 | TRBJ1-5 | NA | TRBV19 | CASRTDRGGNQPQHF | TGTGCCAGTAGAACCGACAGGGGGGGCAATCAGCCCCAGCATTTT
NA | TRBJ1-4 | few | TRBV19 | CASSIALGRNYREKLFF | TGTGCCAGTAGTATAGCCTTAGGGCGGAATTATCGTGAAAAACTGTTTTTT
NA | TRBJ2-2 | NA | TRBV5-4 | CASSPDGYVDRELFF | TGTGCCAGCAGCCCAGACGGTTATGTTGACCGGGAGCTGTTTTTT
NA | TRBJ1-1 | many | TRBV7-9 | CASSSKGGWSTEAFF | TGTGCCAGCAGCTCAAAGGGAGGGTGGAGCACTGAAGCTTTCTTT
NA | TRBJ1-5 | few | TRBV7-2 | CASSLAQTNQPQHF | TGTGCCAGCAGCTTAGCCCAAACCAATCAGCCCCAGCATTTT
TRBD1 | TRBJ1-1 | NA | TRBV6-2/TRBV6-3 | CASRGQGRNTEAFF | TGTGCCAGCAGGGGACAGGGCCGGAACACTGAAGCTTTCTTT
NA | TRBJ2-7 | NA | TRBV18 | CASSLSISGDLGEQYF | TGTGCCAGCTCACTGTCCATTTCAGGTGACTTGGGCGAGCAGTACTTC
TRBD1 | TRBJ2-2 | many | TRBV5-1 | CASSLAGTGSAGELFF | TGCGCCAGCAGCTTGGCGGGGACAGGGTCTGCCGGGGAGCTGTTTTTT